This is a list of T cell receptor beta chains from one sample in a study of graft-versus-host responses after intestinal transplantation. These receptors have no known antigen. Libraries were prepared by immunoSEQ multiplex PCR; TCRdb keeps only in-frame clonotypes and omits some of them. The sample consists of about 86,000 clones, about 88% of them appearing once. The material was unstimulated CD4+ T cells sorted from spleen or lymph node cells, obtained before transplant. The receptors derive from a human donor who was the organ donor for an intestinal transplant. CDR3s include the opening cysteine and the closing phenylalanine or tryptophan. The D gene is left open where the match is weak. A clone size is listed for some rows: how often the clone was seen (once, few, many), or a class if it is expanded.

V gene: TRBV5-6
clone size: few
D gene: -
J gene: TRBJ1-2
CDR3 DNA: TGTGCCAGCAGCTTCGTGGGCGTTGGAACCTATGGCTACACCTTC
CDR3 protein: CASSFVGVGTYGYTF

V gene: TRBV27
clone size: -
D gene: TRBD2
J gene: TRBJ2-3
CDR3 DNA: TGTGCCAGCAGTTTATCGTTAGCGGGGGGGCCCACAGATACGCAGTATTTT
CDR3 protein: CASSLSLAGGPTDTQYF

V gene: TRBV11-2
clone size: -
D gene: TRBD2
J gene: TRBJ2-3
CDR3 DNA: TGTGCCAGCACCCTCGGGGGGGCCCCCCTCACAGATACGCAGTATTTT
CDR3 protein: CASTLGGAPLTDTQYF

V gene: TRBV28
clone size: -
D gene: -
J gene: TRBJ2-7
CDR3 DNA: TGTGCCGCAAGGAGGGCGCCAAGCTCCTACGAGCAGTACTTC
CDR3 protein: CAARRAPSSYEQYF

V gene: TRBV4-2
clone size: -
D gene: TRBD2
J gene: TRBJ2-3
CDR3 DNA: TGTGCCAGCAGAGCGGGGGGTAGCACAGATACGCAGTATTTT
CDR3 protein: CASRAGGSTDTQYF

V gene: TRBV10-3
clone size: -
D gene: -
J gene: TRBJ2-3
CDR3 DNA: TGTGCCATCAGTGAACTTCTAGCAGGCCCGCAGTATTTT
CDR3 protein: CAISELLAGPQYF

V gene: TRBV18
clone size: -
D gene: TRBD1
J gene: TRBJ1-3
CDR3 DNA: TGTGCCAGCTCACAAACGACAGGGACATTCTCTGGAAACACCATATATTTT
CDR3 protein: CASSQTTGTFSGNTIYF

V gene: TRBV6-5
clone size: -
D gene: TRBD1
J gene: TRBJ2-7
CDR3 DNA: TGTGCCAGCAGCCTCCGGACAGGGCCCTACGAGCAGTACTTC
CDR3 protein: CASSLRTGPYEQYF

V gene: TRBV7-8
clone size: -
D gene: TRBD1
J gene: TRBJ2-7
CDR3 DNA: TGTGCCAGCAGCTCGATCGGGACAGGGAACTACGAGCAGTACTTC
CDR3 protein: CASSSIGTGNYEQYF

V gene: TRBV19
clone size: -
D gene: -
J gene: TRBJ1-5
CDR3 DNA: TGTGCCAGTAGTATAGGGGGGGTGCACAATCAGCCCCAGCATTTT
CDR3 protein: CASSIGGVHNQPQHF

V gene: TRBV6-6
clone size: once
D gene: TRBD1
J gene: TRBJ1-1
CDR3 DNA: TGTGCCAGCAGTTCCCCCTCGGACAGGTTGAACACTGAAGCTTTCTTT
CDR3 protein: CASSSPSDRLNTEAFF

V gene: TRBV1
clone size: -
D gene: -
J gene: TRBJ2-1
CDR3 DNA: TGCACCAGCAGCGGTTACTGCCGCCTCTACAATGAGCAGTTCTTC
CDR3 protein: CTSSGYCRLYNEQFF

V gene: TRBV5-4
clone size: -
D gene: -
J gene: TRBJ2-7
CDR3 DNA: TGTGCCAGCAGCACCTTACACAGGGACGAGCAGTACTTC
CDR3 protein: CASSTLHRDEQYF

V gene: TRBV7-9
clone size: -
D gene: TRBD1
J gene: TRBJ2-5
CDR3 DNA: TGTGCCAGCAGCTTAAAAGACAGGGCTCAAGAGACCCAGTACTTC
CDR3 protein: CASSLKDRAQETQYF

V gene: TRBV25-1
clone size: -
D gene: TRBD1
J gene: TRBJ1-3
CDR3 DNA: TGTGCCAGCAGATTTACAGGGGCTGGAAACACCATATATTTT
CDR3 protein: CASRFTGAGNTIYF

V gene: TRBV5-1
clone size: -
D gene: TRBD1
J gene: TRBJ2-1
CDR3 DNA: TGCGCCAGCAGCCAGACCCGACAGGGGGTCGAGCAGTTCTTC
CDR3 protein: CASSQTRQGVEQFF

V gene: TRBV7-6
clone size: -
D gene: -
J gene: TRBJ1-2
CDR3 DNA: TGTGCCAGCAGCCCCGTGACAGGCCGCACCCCTAACTATGGCTACACCTTC
CDR3 protein: CASSPVTGRTPNYGYTF